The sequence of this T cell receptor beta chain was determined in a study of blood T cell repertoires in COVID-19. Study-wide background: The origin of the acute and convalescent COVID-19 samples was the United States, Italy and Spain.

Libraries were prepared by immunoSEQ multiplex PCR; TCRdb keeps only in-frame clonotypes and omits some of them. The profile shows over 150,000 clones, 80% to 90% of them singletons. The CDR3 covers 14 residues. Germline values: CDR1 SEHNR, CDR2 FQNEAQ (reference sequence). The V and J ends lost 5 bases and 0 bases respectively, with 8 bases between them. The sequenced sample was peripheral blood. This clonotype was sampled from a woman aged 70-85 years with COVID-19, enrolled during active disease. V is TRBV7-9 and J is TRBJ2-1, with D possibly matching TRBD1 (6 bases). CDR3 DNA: TGTGCCAGCAGCCCGACAGGCTCCTACAATGAGCAGTTCTTC. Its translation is CASSPTGSYNEQFF.